Listed here are 18 T cell receptor beta chains from one sample, sequenced in a study of human T cells and chemical hapten exposure. Individual cDNA molecules had unique molecular identifiers attached to them by the library. TCRdb independently ran MiXCR on the reads; one entry per CDR3 protein. The repertoire holds 500 to 700 distinct CDR3 sequences, with about 72% as singletons. Treatment in this sample: therapeutic diphenylcyclopropenone sensitization with weekly scalp DPC. The input for sequencing was whole blood, taken before DPC sensitization or 2, 6, or about 24 weeks after (not recorded which). These receptors were obtained from an adult with alopecia areata. Some clones in this sample may be carry-over from other donors' samples. This table probably holds off-target reads from a library built for another chain.

This clonotype occurred a few times. This rearrangement joins TRBV12-3 or TRBV12-4 to TRBJ1-1; D remains ambiguous. The CDR3 spans 15 residues. Between the trimmed V and J ends, which lost 0 bases and 1 base, there was a span of 9 bases. This CDR3 reads CASSLAAVQNTEAFF. The DNA of the CDR3 is TGTGCCAGCAGTTTAGCGGCAGTCCAGAACACTGAAGCTTTCTTT.

The rearrangement links TRBV7-2 to TRBJ2-1; 11 bases line up with TRBD2. The CDR3 extends over 15 amino acids. V dropped 4 bases and J dropped 4; count of bases not matched to a gene: 3. The germline CDR1 and CDR2 sequences are SGHTA and FQGNSA. The CDR3 DNA sequence: TGTGCCAGCAGCTCGGGACTAGCGGTATACAATGAGCAGTTCTTC. Amino acids: CASSSGLAVYNEQFF.

This chain uses TRBV7-2 with TRBJ1-6; 9 bases agree with TRBD1. The V segment lost 0 bases and the J segment 10 bases; nucleotides outside the gene matches: 7. The CDR3 sequence is 16 residues long. Germline CDR1 and CDR2: SGHTA and FQGNSA. The CDR3 nucleotides read TGTGCCAGCAGCTTAGCGGGACAGGGACCGGGATCACCCCTCCACTTT. Translating gives CASSLAGQGPGSPLHF. Full variable domain (outside the CDR3, taken from reference TRBV7-2 and TRBJ1-6): GAGVSQSPSNKVTEKGKDVELRCDPISGHTALYWYRQSLGQGLEFLIYFQGNSAPDKSGLPSDRFSAERTGGSVSTLTIQRTQQEDSAVYLCASSLAGQGPGSPLHFGNGTRLTVT.

This chain uses TRBV5-1 with TRBJ2-7, with a weak D call TRBD1 (6 bases). In germline, CDR1 is SGHRS, CDR2 YFSETQ. The CDR3 extends over 15 amino acids. Trimming stripped 0 bases from V and 3 bases from J, with 13 bases between. CDR3 sequence reads: CASSLDGTLIYEQYF. For the CDR3, the DNA is TGCGCCAGCAGCTTGGATGGGACACTGATCTACGAGCAGTACTTC.

This clonotype was seen only a few times. The rearrangement joins TRBV2 to TRBJ2-1, with 7 bases identical to TRBD2. Germline values: CDR1 SNHLY, CDR2 FYNNEI. This CDR3 is 14 amino acids long. The V and J ends lost 2 bases and 9 bases, in that order; junction bases with no gene match: 7. CDR3 amino acids: CASSERRGSTEQFF. CDR3 nucleotide sequence: TGTGCCAGCAGTGAACGGCGGGGGTCAACTGAGCAGTTCTTC.

This clonotype was observed a few times. This rearrangement joins TRBV20-1 to TRBJ2-7; D ambiguous. The V gene lost 7 bases and the J gene lost 3 bases, with 10 bases spanning the gap. CDR1 and CDR2 from the germline V gene are DFQATT and SNEGSKA (reference sequence). The CDR3 contains 11 residues. CDR3 amino acids: CSGSRNYEQYF. CDR3 in DNA: TGCAGTGGGAGCAGAAACTACGAGCAGTACTTC.

The chain couples TRBV29-1 to TRBJ2-2; 8 positions match TRBD1. CDR1 and CDR2 (germline): SQVTM, ANQGSEA. CDR3 length: 14 amino acids. V dropped 4 bases and J dropped 5; count of bases not matched to a gene: 6. The CDR3 nucleotides read TGCAGCGTTGCAGGCAGGGGGCAGACCGGGGAGCTGTTTTTT. Translation: CSVAGRGQTGELFF.

The chain links TRBV6-2 or TRBV6-3 to TRBJ1-5, with D uncertain. Germline V gene lookup returns CDR1 MNHEY and CDR2 SVGEGT. Trimming removed 1 base at V and 7 bases at J, with 5 bases between. CDR3 size: 12 residues. The CDR3 here is CASSYFRQPQHF. The DNA of the CDR3 is TGTGCCAGCAGTTACTTCAGACAGCCCCAGCATTTT.

A single count supports this clonotype. The genes are TRBV24-1 and TRBJ2-1; no definite D call. The V end lost 2 bases, the J end lost 3 bases, and 4 bases lay between the germline ends. CDR3 size: 13 residues. From germline, CDR1 is KGHDR and CDR2 SFDVKD. CDR3 DNA sequence: TGTGCCACCAGTGATTATTACTACAATGAGCAGTTCTTC. Translation: CATSDYYYNEQFF.

The chain recombines TRBV28 with TRBJ2-5; possibly TRBD1 for D (7 bases). Germline assignment: CDR1 MDHEN and CDR2 SYDVKM. The length of the CDR3 is 15 residues. The V and J ends lost 7 bases and 0 bases respectively, with 15 bases between them. This CDR3 reads CASNQGGGHQETQYF. In nucleotides, the CDR3 is TGTGCCAGCAACCAAGGAGGGGGCCACCAAGAGACCCAGTACTTC.

J is TRBJ2-7 and V is TRBV4-1; no firm D call. CDR3 length: 18 residues. V was pared by 1 base and J by 7 bases, with 26 bases between. In germline, CDR1 is MGHRA, CDR2 YSYEKL. The CDR3 here is CASSQGYGRSSDRGEQYF. The CDR3 DNA sequence: TGCGCCAGCAGCCAAGGATATGGTAGGTCCTCCGACCGAGGAGAGCAGTACTTC.

This chain joins TRBV2 and TRBJ1-3, with no clear D. Trimming left V 6 bases short and J 2 bases short, with 11 bases between. Germline CDR1 reads SNHLY; CDR2 reads FYNNEI. The CDR3 spans 14 residues. The CDR3 DNA is TGTGCCAGCAGAGATACAGCAACTGGAAACACCATATATTTT. Its translation is CASRDTATGNTIYF.

This chain links TRBV20-1 with TRBJ1-6; no reliable D call. V gave up 6 bases and J gave up 3 bases, with 12 bases separating them. The CDR3 loop spans 14 amino acids. From germline, CDR1 is DFQATT and CDR2 SNEGSKA (reference sequence). Here the CDR3 reads CSAPEFSYNSPLHF. As DNA, the CDR3 is TGCAGTGCCCCAGAGTTCAGCTATAATTCACCCCTCCACTTT.

This sequence joins TRBV5-1 and TRBJ2-7; 7 nucleotides align to TRBD1. Trimming removed 3 bases from V and 2 bases from J; junction bases left unmatched: 8. The CDR3 has 15 residues. Germline CDR1 SGHRS, CDR2 YFSETQ. The CDR3 reads CASSYWTGGAYEQYF. CDR3 DNA: TGCGCCAGCAGCTACTGGACAGGCGGAGCCTACGAGCAGTACTTC.

J is TRBJ1-2 and V is TRBV5-5; D unclear. Germline loops: CDR1 SGHKS, CDR2 YYEKEE (reference sequence). There are 14 residues in the CDR3. Trimming took off 2 bases at V and 3 bases at J, with 11 bases between the two ends. CDR3 bases: TGTGCCAGCAGCTTCGCGCGCCGTGACTATGGCTACACCTTC. It translates to CASSFARRDYGYTF.

The chain joins TRBV21-1 to TRBJ2-3; whether TRBD2, the table's D call, matches the DNA was not checked. TRBV21-1 is noted as a pseudogene. The length of the CDR3 is 17 residues. CDR3 protein: CASSKLPGLGVTDTQYF. Written as DNA, the CDR3 is TGTGCCAGCAGCAAACTACCGGGACTAGGAGTCACAGATACGCAGTATTTT.

This rearrangement joins TRBV11-3 to TRBJ1-1, with D possibly being TRBD1 (5 bases). Trimming cost V 2 bases and J 2 bases, with 15 bases left between them. The CDR3 runs 16 residues. Germline V gives CDR1 SGHNT, CDR2 YENEEA. CDR3 coding DNA: TGTGCCAGCAGCTTACGGGGGAGCGGGGAAAACACTGAAGCTTTCTTT. Protein product: CASSLRGSGENTEAFF.

The chain couples TRBV29-1 to TRBJ1-5; 10 bases fit TRBD1. The CDR3 has 12 amino acids. Unmatched junction bases numbered 4, after V lost 7 bases and J lost 7 bases. Germline V gives CDR1 SQVTM, CDR2 ANQGSEA. CDR3 nucleotide sequence: TGCAGCGCCTGGGACAGGGGCCAGCCCCAGCATTTT. This codes for CSAWDRGQPQHF.